These 8 T cell receptor beta chains came from one sample sequenced in a study of cytomegalovirus exposure and HLA in healthy donors. 13 Jbeta primers and 60 Vbeta primers were used for the PCR. The data were produced by immunoSEQ multiplex PCR, yet TCRdb's version contains in-frame clones alone and is incomplete. This repertoire shows about 140,000 clones, around 9% found once; its top ten account for approximately 7.5%. The specimen was PBMCs. These receptors all come from a woman in her thirties or forties in good health and CMV-seropositive.

This chain connects TRBV5-1 to TRBJ2-1, with 8 bases identical to TRBD2. Trimming cost V 1 base and J 0 bases; bases outside gene matches: 6. CDR1 is SGHRS, CDR2 YFSETQ, per germline. CDR3 length equals 17 residues. The CDR3 DNA reads as TGCGCCAGCAGCTTGATCCTAGCGGGTTCCTCCTACAATGAGCAGTTCTTC. Translation gives CASSLILAGSSYNEQFF.

The chain carries TRBV10-3 and TRBJ1-2; D ambiguous. Germline V gene lookup returns CDR1 ENHRY and CDR2 SYGVKD. Trimming cost V 8 bases and J 2 bases, with 18 bases left between them. CDR3 length: 15 amino acids. Here the CDR3 DNA reads TGTGCCATCGTCTCAAACCCGCAGATCAACTATGGCTACACCTTC. The encoded protein is CAIVSNPQINYGYTF.

The chain couples TRBV10-3 to TRBJ2-7; 10 nucleotides match TRBD1. Germline assignment: CDR1 ENHRY and CDR2 SYGVKD. The trim removed 3 bases at V and 5 bases at J, leaving 4 bases unmatched. This CDR3 is built from 14 residues. The CDR3 bases are TGTGCCATCAGTGATCGGGACAGGGGCCACGAGCAGTACTTC. This codes for CAISDRDRGHEQYF.

This rearrangement joins TRBV4-1 to TRBJ2-7, with D maybe TRBD1 (5 bases). The CDR3 length is 16 residues. With 3 bases removed from V and 2 bases from J, the gap between germline ends came to 17 bases. Germline lookup yields CDR1 MGHRA and CDR2 YSYEKL. This CDR3 is CASSHSGAVATYEQYF. DNA of the CDR3: TGCGCCAGCAGCCACTCTGGGGCAGTCGCTACCTACGAGCAGTACTTC.

A word on this clone: Mismatch with germline at one junction end may stem from a read error. This chain links TRBV25-1 with TRBJ1-1; a possible D gene is TRBD1 (6 bases). Germline lookup yields CDR1 MGHDK and CDR2 SYGVNS. The length of the CDR3 is 14 residues. CDR3 protein: CASSDMGRDTEPFF. CDR3 sequence (DNA): TGTGCCAGCAGTGACATGGGGAGGGACACTGAACCTTTCTTC.

The V and J genes are TRBV27 and TRBJ2-3; 9 nucleotides match TRBD2. This CDR3 has 16 amino acids. With V trimmed by 5 bases and J by 0 bases, 6 bases remained unmatched. CDR1 is MNHEY, CDR2 SMNVEV, per germline (reference sequence). DNA for the CDR3: TGTGCCAGCAGTAGTCTAGCGGGAACTAGCACAGATACGCAGTATTTT. Translating it yields CASSSLAGTSTDTQYF.

A few counts support this clone. The V and J genes are TRBV29-1 and TRBJ2-5, with 10 positions matching TRBD1. The germline V gene encodes CDR1 SQVTM and CDR2 ANQGSEA. This CDR3 is 15 amino acids long. The V gene end was trimmed by 1 base and the J gene end by 3 bases; junction bases not matched to a gene: 5. CDR3 sequence (DNA): TGCAGCGTTGAAGCCCGGGGACAGGGGAAAGAGACCCAGTACTTC. Protein product: CSVEARGQGKETQYF.

The gene calls are TRBV6-1 and TRBJ2-3; D is possibly TRBD2 (5 bases). CDR1 is MNHNS, CDR2 SASEGT, per germline. Trimming took off 10 bases at V and 0 bases at J, with 11 bases between the two ends. This CDR3 region has 13 residues. The CDR3: CATRTGSTDTQYF. In DNA, the CDR3 is TGTGCCACCAGGACGGGAAGCACAGATACGCAGTATTTT.